One and the same sample provided the 20 T cell receptor beta chains below, sequenced in a study of prognosis after radiotherapy for stage I lung cancer. The genomic DNA TCR beta CDR3 region underwent two rounds of multiplex PCR. First-round PCR employed TRBV- and TRBJ-specific primers for each gene. TCRdb reprocessed the multiplex PCR reads with MiXCR, giving one entry per CDR3 protein. Of some 17,000 distinct CDR3 sequences listed, around 30% are singletons. Specimen: PBMCs, collected before or after stereotactic body radiation therapy (not recorded which). Source of these receptors: a donor aged 50 or older with non-small cell lung cancer.

The chain joins TRBV11-3 to TRBJ2-3, with TRBD2 matching 7 bases. Looked up from germline, CDR1 is SGHNT and CDR2 is YENEEA. The CDR3 is made up of 16 amino acids. V was clipped by 5 bases and J by 7 bases; unmatched bases: 15. CDR3: CASSDRGRSPGHTQYF. CDR3 in DNA: TGTGCCAGCAGCGATCGCGGGAGATCTCCCGGTCATACGCAGTATTTT.

This clonotype was recorded many times. This sequence joins TRBV29-1 and TRBJ2-1, with 7 positions matching TRBD1. Germline loops: CDR1 SQVTM, CDR2 ANQGSEA. V trimming: 8 bases; J trimming: 0 bases; junction bases outside the gene matches: 10. This CDR3 has 15 amino acids. The CDR3 sequence: CSSSGTVSSYNEQFF. The CDR3 DNA sequence: TGCAGCAGCTCCGGGACAGTAAGCTCCTACAATGAGCAGTTCTTC.

Many counts were recorded for this clonotype. The chain combines TRBV19 with TRBJ2-6; unclear D gene. Germline CDR1 reads LNHDA; CDR2 reads SQIVND (reference sequence). The ends were cut back, 5 bases at V and 1 base at J, with 9 bases in the middle. The CDR3 extends over 15 amino acids. This chain's CDR3 is CASSPPSSGANVLTF. The CDR3 DNA is TGTGCCAGTAGTCCCCCATCTTCTGGGGCCAACGTCCTGACTTTC.

This clonotype was detected ten times or more. The chain uses TRBV27 and TRBJ1-1, with D possibly being TRBD1 (6 bases). This CDR3 has 15 residues. Trimming stripped 0 bases from V and 1 base from J, with 9 bases between. Germline-derived CDR1 and CDR2 are MNHEY and SMNVEV (reference sequence). CDR3 bases: TGTGCCAGCAGTTTATCGGAGGACAGGAACACTGAAGCTTTCTTT. This encodes CASSLSEDRNTEAFF.

This clonotype was counted many times. This rearrangement joins TRBV7-8 to TRBJ2-5; 10 bases align to TRBD2. Trimming took 10 bases from V and 2 from J; bases not matched to a gene: 7. CDR3 length equals 14 residues. In germline, CDR1 is SGHVS, CDR2 FQNEAQ. The CDR3 sequence: CATLLLAGQETQYF. The CDR3 DNA reads as TGTGCCACCCTCCTACTAGCGGGACAAGAGACCCAGTACTTC.

This clonotype was seen at least ten times. V and J are TRBV4-1 and TRBJ2-2; D is ambiguous. V was clipped by 4 bases and J by 8 bases, with 11 bases between them. Per germline, CDR1 MGHRA and CDR2 YSYEKL. The CDR3 has 13 amino acids. The CDR3 loop is CASSLLREGELFF. In nucleotides, the CDR3 is TGCGCCAGCAGCCTACTAAGGGAAGGGGAGCTGTTTTTT.

As for this clonotype: One end of the junction does not line up with germline, which may come from a read error. The rearrangement links TRBV6-5 to TRBJ2-1, with D maybe TRBD2 (6 bases). The CDR3 extends over 18 amino acids. Germline assignment: CDR1 MNHEY and CDR2 SVGAGI. The CDR3, as DNA: TGTGCCAGCAGTTACCCCCCCTCCGGGACCCGATGGAGGGGTGAGCAATTCTTC. It translates to CASSYPPSGTRWRGEQFF.

This clonotype was seen only a few times. The chain links TRBV12-5 to TRBJ1-1, with a possible D match to TRBD1 (5 bases). Germline V gene lookup returns CDR1 LGHNT and CDR2 FRNRAP. V lost 0 bases, J lost 0 bases, and 8 bases lay in between. CDR3 size: 15 residues. Here the CDR3 DNA reads TGTGCTAGTGGTTTGGTGGGGGGTTTGAACACTGAAGCTTTCTTT. Amino acid sequence: CASGLVGGLNTEAFF.

Ten or more counts support this clonotype. V usage is TRBV3-1 and J usage is TRBJ2-7; maybe TRBD1 (5 bases). V was cut by 6 bases and J by 6 bases, with 15 bases left in between. Germline CDR1 and CDR2: LGHDT and YNNKEL (reference sequence). This CDR3 has 13 amino acids. CDR3 DNA sequence: TGTGCCAGCAGATCAGGTAGGGGCTTCGAGCAGTACTTC. Translation: CASRSGRGFEQYF.

This clonotype was detected many times. This chain joins TRBV6-4 and TRBJ2-2; 11 bases are shared with TRBD2. The CDR3 is made up of 14 amino acids. The germline V gene encodes CDR1 MRHNA and CDR2 SNTAGT. J lost 7 bases, V lost 6 bases, and 4 bases had no gene match. The chain's CDR3 is CASRLAGDHGELFF. DNA of the CDR3: TGTGCCAGCAGACTAGCGGGAGATCACGGGGAGCTGTTTTTT.

This clonotype was recorded at least ten times. The genes are TRBV20-1 and TRBJ2-3, with 9 bases identical to TRBD2. CDR3 length equals 14 residues. The V gene end was trimmed by 5 bases and the J gene end by 0 bases; junction bases not matched to a gene: 3. Germline assignment: CDR1 DFQATT and CDR2 SNEGSKA (reference sequence). Here the CDR3 reads CSARLAVSTDTQYF. In DNA form, the CDR3 reads TGCAGTGCTCGACTAGCGGTTAGCACAGATACGCAGTATTTT.

Many counts were recorded for this clonotype. Possible read error: a much larger clone is one base away. The rearrangement joins TRBV20-1 to TRBJ2-7, with D possibly being TRBD2 (7 bases). The CDR3 runs 13 residues. The V gene's germline CDR1 is DFQATT and CDR2 SNEGSKA (reference sequence). The CDR3 here is CSLRGRDGYEQCF. CDR3 nucleotide sequence: TGCTCATTAAGGGGGAGGGACGGATACGAGCAGTGCTTC.

Judged by abundance, this clonotype is medium-sized. The V call is TRBV12-3 or TRBV12-4, the J call TRBJ2-1; 10 nucleotides align to TRBD2. J gave up 7 bases and V 8 bases, and 8 bases lay outside the gene matches. CDR3 length: 14 amino acids. CDR3 coding DNA: TGTGCCAGCGGAGCGGGAGGGCCTTTGAATGAGCAGTTCTTC. Amino acids: CASGAGGPLNEQFF.

There are many counts of this clonotype. The rearrangement joins TRBV5-4 to TRBJ2-7; the D gene is possibly TRBD2 (5 bases). The V gene lost 4 bases and the J gene lost 7 bases, with 18 bases spanning the gap. The CDR3 extends over 14 amino acids. CDR1 is SGHNT and CDR2 is YYREEE in the germline V gene (reference sequence). CDR3 nucleotide sequence: TGTGCCAGCAGCCCCGGATACTTACGGGAAGAGCAGTACTTC. It yields the protein CASSPGYLREEQYF.

This clonotype was recorded at least ten times. The chain joins TRBV7-3 to TRBJ2-1, with 9 bases aligning to TRBD2. V dropped 3 bases and J dropped 7; count of bases not matched to a gene: 7. The length of the CDR3 is 15 residues. Germline V gene sequence: CDR1 SGHTA, CDR2 FQGTGA. The CDR3 region is CASSFVAGGSNEQFF. In DNA, the CDR3 is TGTGCCAGCAGCTTTGTGGCGGGAGGGTCTAATGAGCAGTTCTTC.

Ten or more counts support this clonotype. This rearrangement joins TRBV7-9 to TRBJ2-7, with 8 positions matching TRBD1. J lost 4 bases, V lost 5 bases, and 4 bases had no gene match. This CDR3 contains 13 residues. From germline, CDR1 is SEHNR and CDR2 FQNEAQ (reference sequence). CDR3 sequence: CASSLWTGYEQYF. The CDR3 bases are TGTGCCAGCAGCCTGTGGACAGGGTACGAGCAGTACTTC. Looking up the rest from reference TRBV7-9 and TRBJ2-7 gives the full variable domain: DTGVSQNPRHKITKRGQNVTFRCDPISEHNRLYWYRQTLGQGPEFLTYFQNEAQLEKSRLLSDRFSAERPKGSFSTLEIQRTEQGDSAMYLCASSLWTGYEQYFGPGTRLTVT.

This clonotype was detected ten times or more. The junction shows a germline mismatch at one end, possibly a read error. The chain joins TRBV9 to TRBJ1-5; 7 bases map to TRBD1. From germline, CDR1 is SGDLS and CDR2 YYNGEE. CDR3 size: 16 residues. The CDR3 sequence: CASSNRAGDSKQPQHF. The CDR3 DNA is TGTGCCAGCAGCAACCGAGCGGGGGACAGCAAGCAGCCCCAGCATTTT. Full variable domain (rest looked up from reference TRBV9 and TRBJ1-5): DSGVTQTPKHLITATGQRVTLRCSPRSGDLSVYWYQQSLDQGLQFLIQYYNGEERAKGNILERFSAQQFPDLHSELNLSSLELGDSALYFCASSNRAGDSKQPQHFGDGTRLSIL.

Many counts were recorded for this clonotype. The J gene is TRBJ2-3, the V gene TRBV20-1; 13 bases map to TRBD2. Germline assignment: CDR1 DFQATT and CDR2 SNEGSKA (reference sequence). The ends lost 2 bases at V and 3 bases at J; junction bases unmatched: 5. There are 16 residues in the CDR3. The CDR3 bases are TGCAGTGCTAGACCCCGGGGACTAGCGGGAACAGATACGCAGTATTTT. Protein sequence: CSARPRGLAGTDTQYF.

The chain recombines TRBV12-3 or TRBV12-4 with TRBJ1-5; D gene ambiguous. This CDR3 comprises 16 residues. V was clipped by 9 bases and J by 3 bases, with 21 bases between them. The CDR3: CASSSDVGSLNQPQHF. The CDR3, as DNA: TGTGCCAGTAGCTCGGATGTGGGCAGCCTCAATCAGCCCCAGCATTTT.

This clonotype has ten or more counts. The chain uses TRBV6-1 and TRBJ2-1, with D perhaps being TRBD1 or TRBD2 (5 bases each). Germline V gives CDR1 MNHNS, CDR2 SASEGT. Trimming shortened V by 6 bases and J by 4 bases, and 16 bases separated the two germline ends. The CDR3 has 15 residues. CDR3 sequence (DNA): TGTGCCAGCAGGCTCCGGGACGGGGCTTACAATGAGCAGTTCTTC. It codes for CASRLRDGAYNEQFF.